Detailed here is one TCR beta chain. What it binds is unknown. Trimming removed 2 bases from V and 2 bases from J, with 8 bases in between. Germline assignment: CDR1 ENHRY and CDR2 SYGVKD. The CDR3 runs 14 residues. These data originate in a study of cytomegalovirus exposure and HLA in healthy donors. Study findings and constraints: As confirmed in vitro, three CMV-associated chains were specific for CMV antigens.

The PCR made use of 60 Vbeta and 13 Jbeta primers. Generated by immunoSEQ multiplex PCR, the TCRdb table keeps only in-frame clones and is missing some. The sample holds 90,000 to 100,000 clones; under 80% are singletons and the top ten take roughly 2%. Sequenced sample: PBMCs. The chain is built from TRBV10-3 and TRBJ2-3; D call uncertain. The receptor was derived from a middle-aged man in good health and CMV-seronegative. This CDR3 is CAISEVQDTDTQYF. Written as DNA, the CDR3 is TGTGCCATCAGTGAGGTTCAGGACACAGATACGCAGTATTTT.